These 14 T cell receptor beta chains share one sample of origin, sequenced in a study of regulatory T cells in long-lasting Graves disease. To make TCR beta libraries, researchers used iRepertoire HTBI primers and Arm-PCR of CDR3 regions. TCRdb passed the multiplex PCR reads through MiXCR, listing each CDR3 protein once. The profile shows more than 300,000 distinct CDR3 sequences, 15% to 18% of them singletons. Time point: newly diagnosed GD, antithyroid drugs for less than 3 months. TCR sequences were obtained from RNA taken from PBMCs. The input for sequencing was peripheral blood mononuclear cells (PBMCs), taken at new diagnosis, from a patient treated with antithyroid drugs. Receptor source: a female donor with Graves disease.

As for this clonotype: Since a much larger clone is just one base distant, this may be a read error. The J gene is TRBJ2-1, the V gene TRBV7-6, with D perhaps matching TRBD1 or TRBD2 (6 bases each). The germline gives CDR1 SGHVS, CDR2 FNYEAQ. The CDR3 length is 14 residues. Deletions cut 1 base from V and 11 bases from J, with 15 bases between. CDR3 nucleotides: TGTGCCAGCAGCTTAGGAGGGGGGCCGGATAAGCAGTTCTTC. It is translated as CASSLGGGPDKQFF.

In its sample, this clonotype was seen many times. The V and J genes are TRBV27 and TRBJ1-4; D is undetermined. Germline assignment: CDR1 MNHEY and CDR2 SMNVEV (reference sequence). The ends were cut back, 3 bases at V and 0 bases at J, with 5 bases in the middle. The CDR3 extends over 14 amino acids. CDR3 region: CASSFFATNEKLFF. As DNA, the CDR3 is TGTGCCAGCAGTTTTTTTGCAACTAATGAAAAACTGTTTTTT.

This clonotype was observed a few times. The chain has TRBV5-1 and TRBJ1-1; D possibly corresponds to TRBD1 (5 bases). From germline, CDR1 is SGHRS and CDR2 YFSETQ. CDR3 length: 18 amino acids. Trimming left V 0 bases short and J 0 bases short, with 18 bases between. In nucleotides, the CDR3 is TGCGCCAGCAGCTTGGGATGGCAGGGCATATACATGAACACTGAAGCTTTCTTT. Its protein product is CASSLGWQGIYMNTEAFF.

In this sample, this clonotype turned up many times. The V and J genes are TRBV6-2 or TRBV6-3 and TRBJ2-7, with TRBD1 identical over 11 bases. Per the germline V gene, CDR1 is MNHEY and CDR2 is SVGEGT. There are 15 residues in the CDR3. V trimming: 8 bases; J trimming: 0 bases; junction bases outside the gene matches: 6. CDR3 bases: TGTGCCAGCTGCTACGGGACAGGGGGCTCCTACGAGCAGTACTTC. Translating it yields CASCYGTGGSYEQYF.

This clonotype occurred many times. This chain links TRBV11-2 with TRBJ2-5; 12 nucleotides agree with TRBD2. The CDR3 spans 17 residues. V shed 3 bases, J shed 5 bases, and the junction held 10 bases outside the gene matches. The germline CDR1 and CDR2 sequences are SGHAT and FQNNGV. The CDR3 spells CASSFGLAGRFAETQYF. The CDR3 DNA is TGTGCCAGCAGCTTCGGACTAGCGGGGCGTTTCGCGGAGACCCAGTACTTC.

For this clonotype: This likely stems from a read error, as it lies one base from a far larger clone. The chain recombines TRBV5-4 with TRBJ2-5; D is undetermined. The CDR3 runs to 14 residues. Germline CDR1 reads SGHNT; CDR2 reads YYREEE (reference sequence). The V and J ends lost 4 bases and 2 bases respectively, with 12 bases between them. The CDR3: CASSQVQTQETQYF. CDR3 nucleotides: TGTGCCAGCAGCCAAGTACAAACTCAAGAGACCCAGTACTTC.

V usage is TRBV10-3 and J usage is TRBJ1-6; 7 positions match TRBD1. Losses at the gene ends were 10 bases for V and 10 bases for J; bases not matched to a gene: 13. Germline assignment: CDR1 ENHRY and CDR2 SYGVKD. This CDR3 has 14 amino acids. CDR3 in amino acids: CASCSSTGTSPLHF. DNA for the CDR3: TGTGCCAGCTGTTCGTCGACAGGGACCTCACCCCTCCACTTT.

This chain joins TRBV7-9 and TRBJ1-2; 7 bases are shared with TRBD1. CDR3 length: 17 residues. Germline-derived CDR1 and CDR2 are SEHNR and FQNEAQ (reference sequence). The J segment lost 0 bases and the V segment lost 5 bases, leaving 12 bases of the junction unmatched. In DNA, the CDR3 is TGTGCCAGCAGCAAAAAACGGGACAGACTTACTAACTATGGCTACACCTTC. Residues: CASSKKRDRLTNYGYTF.

This clonotype has a count of ten or more. It may be a read error: a sequence one base away is much more abundant. The V gene is TRBV11-2, the J gene TRBJ2-2, with 8 bases fitting TRBD2. Germline V gene lookup returns CDR1 SGHAT and CDR2 FQNNGV. This CDR3 contains 16 residues. The CDR3 DNA reads TGTGCCAGCAGCCGTATCTCAGGGACTAGGACCGGGGAGCCGTTTTTT. Its protein product is CASSRISGTRTGEPFF.

The sample holds a few counts of this clonotype. V gene TRBV6-1 combines with J gene TRBJ1-5; D gene ambiguous. This CDR3 has 13 amino acids. The V end lost 6 bases, the J end lost 5 bases, and 11 bases lay between the germline ends. Germline loops: CDR1 MNHNS, CDR2 SASEGT. CDR3 sequence (DNA): TGTGCCAGCAGCTCCGACGGGTATCAGCCCCAGCATTTT. Amino acid sequence: CASSSDGYQPQHF.

The chain carries TRBV29-1 and TRBJ2-1; the D gene could be TRBD1 or TRBD2 (5 bases each). CDR1 and CDR2 (germline): SQVTM, ANQGSEA. This CDR3 has 16 residues. Trimming removed 6 bases from V and 6 bases from J, with 24 bases in between. DNA of the CDR3: TGCAGCGTCCCTTTTACCGGGACCAGAACGATCAATGAGCAGTTCTTC. Translation gives CSVPFTGTRTINEQFF.

This clonotype has a count of ten or more. This sequence joins TRBV3-1 and TRBJ2-1; 10 bases are shared with TRBD1. Germline V gives CDR1 LGHDT, CDR2 YNNKEL (reference sequence). The CDR3 is 15 residues long. The V gene end was trimmed by 4 bases and the J gene end by 5 bases; junction bases not matched to a gene: 5. CDR3 sequence (DNA): TGTGCCAGCAGCCTAGGGACAGGGGCCCACAATGAGCAGTTCTTC. This translates into CASSLGTGAHNEQFF.

This clonotype is a singleton in its sample. The CDR3 bases are TGTGCCAGCAGCTCGAGGACTAGCGTTCCCACCTCCTACAATGAGCAGTTCTTC. It specifies CASSSRTSVPTSYNEQFF. This sequence joins TRBV7-9 and TRBJ2-1, with 9 bases fitting TRBD2. The V and J ends lost 4 bases and 0 bases, in that order; junction bases with no gene match: 10. The CDR3 is made up of 18 amino acids. Per the germline V gene, CDR1 is SEHNR and CDR2 is FQNEAQ (reference sequence).

This clonotype appeared a few times. The gene calls are TRBV14 and TRBJ2-5; perhaps TRBD2 as D (5 bases). V was cut by 8 bases and J by 10 bases, with 20 bases left in between. The CDR3 is 13 amino acids. Germline V gives CDR1 SGHDN, CDR2 FVKESK. CDR3 region: CASGLGTLGSQYF. The CDR3 DNA follows: TGTGCCAGCGGCCTCGGCACCCTGGGGAGCCAGTACTTC.